This TCR beta chain was sequenced for a study of T cells and Merkel cell carcinoma outcomes. Broader study findings: Merkel cell carcinoma outcomes were reportedly predicted by repertoire and T-cell density.

A note on this clone: Its specificity is not known.

TCRdb's copy holds only in-frame clones and misses some; the assay was immunoSEQ multiplex PCR. The repertoire holds some 21,000 clones, with roughly 80% as singletons. V was pared by 4 bases and J by 5 bases, with 9 bases of the junction left unmatched. The germline CDR1 and CDR2 sequences are SGHDT and YYEEEE. CDR3 length equals 15 residues. The sequenced sample consisted of tumor tissue from Merkel cell carcinoma. The chain joins TRBV5-6 to TRBJ2-1; 7 nucleotides line up with TRBD1. The sequence was obtained from a human donor with Merkel cell carcinoma. The CDR3 spells CASSTTGQLNNEQFF. In DNA, the CDR3 is TGTGCCAGCAGCACAACGGGACAGCTGAACAATGAGCAGTTCTTC.